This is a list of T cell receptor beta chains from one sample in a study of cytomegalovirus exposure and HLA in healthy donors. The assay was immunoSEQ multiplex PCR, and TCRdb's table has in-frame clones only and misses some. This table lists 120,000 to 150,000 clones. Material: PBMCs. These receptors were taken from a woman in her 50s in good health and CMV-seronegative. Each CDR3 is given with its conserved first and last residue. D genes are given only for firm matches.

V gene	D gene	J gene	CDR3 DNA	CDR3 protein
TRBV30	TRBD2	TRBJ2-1	TGTGCCTGGAGTAGGTGGGGTGCGGGGAGCTTCCTAGCGGATTCCTACAATGAGCAGTTCTTC	CAWSRWGAGSFLADSYNEQFF
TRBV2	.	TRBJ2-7	TGTGCAGGGGGGGAGAACTACGAGCAGTACTTC	CAGGENYEQYF
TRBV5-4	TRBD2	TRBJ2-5	TGTGCCAGCATCGGCGGGGGGGCTTTGGGAGAGACCCAGTACTTC	CASIGGGALGETQYF
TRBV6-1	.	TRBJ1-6	TGTGCCAGCAGTGAAGCGTGGGGGGAATCACCCCTCCACTTT	CASSEAWGESPLHF
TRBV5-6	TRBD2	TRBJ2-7	TGTGCCAGCAGCTTGAGAAGCGGGGGGACCCGATACGAGCAGTACTTC	CASSLRSGGTRYEQYF
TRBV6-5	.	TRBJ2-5	TGTGCCAGCAGTTATCAGGGCCAAGAGACCCAGTACTTC	CASSYQGQETQYF
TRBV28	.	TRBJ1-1	TGTGCCAGCAGCTTACAGGTTGGGAACACTGAAGCTTTCTTT	CASSLQVGNTEAFF
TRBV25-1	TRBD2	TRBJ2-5	TGTGCCAGCCGCGAGGGCGGGAGGAAAACGGGGACCCAGTACTTC	CASREGGRKTGTQYF
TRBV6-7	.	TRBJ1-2	TGTGCCAGCAGTTACTCGAAAGGGAGTGGAAACTATGGCTACACCTTC	CASSYSKGSGNYGYTF
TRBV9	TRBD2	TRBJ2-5	TGTGCCAGCAGCGGCGGGACTAGCGGGGGAAGACAAGAGACCCAGTACTTC	CASSGGTSGGRQETQYF
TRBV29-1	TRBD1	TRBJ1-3	TGCAGCGTTGCGCGGACAGGGGGCCCTGGAAACACCATATATTTT	CSVARTGGPGNTIYF